The source of this T cell receptor (beta chain) is a study of identical twins. Each cDNA held unique molecular identifiers, and template switching gave it a universal primer site. TCRdb redid the calling of the 5' RACE reads with MiXCR, one entry per CDR3 protein. The sample lists about 520,000 distinct CDR3 sequences; roughly 21% were seen once. The CDR3 spans 15 residues. V was pared by 0 bases and J by 7 bases, with 5 bases of the junction left unmatched. CDR1 and CDR2 (germline): GTSNPN, SVGIG (reference sequence). This same sample was also taken into another study, of T cells expressing NK-cell markers. In that study: About 1.0-7.0% of CD8+ T cells in six or seven donors belonged to dominant NKG2C+ clonotypes.

Sequenced: CD4+ T cells sorted from blood. The chain links TRBV30 to TRBJ2-1; 11 bases line up with TRBD2. This TCR was recovered from a young woman in good health. The CDR3 coding sequence is TGTGCCTGGAGTGTGAGTCTAGCGGGAGGAAATGAGCAGTTCTTC. It yields the protein CAWSVSLAGGNEQFF.